The following is a T cell receptor beta chain sequence with its context. The CDR3 length is 13 residues. Germline CDR1 reads MNHNS; CDR2 reads SASEGT. The data belong to a study of blood T cells in healthy people across ages. A second PCR, run for roughly 7 to 11 cycles, used a sample-barcoded 5' primer plus a J-beta primer mix. TCRdb independently ran MiXCR on the 5' RACE reads; one entry per CDR3 protein. The repertoire includes 1.5 million to 2 million distinct CDR3 sequences, roughly 32% of them detected once, and about 11% sits in the top ten. The sequenced sample consisted of blood. The sequence was obtained from a woman under 40 in good health. This rearrangement joins TRBV6-1 to TRBJ2-4; D may be TRBD2 (6 bases). The DNA matches TRBJ2-7 better at its end, which makes the J call doubtful. CDR3 region: CASRIPGEDEQYF. In DNA form, the CDR3 reads TGTGCCAGCAGGATCCCGGGAGAAGACGAGCAGTACTTC.